This T cell receptor beta chain was recovered during a study of graft-versus-host responses after intestinal transplantation. Profiling relied on immunoSEQ multiplex PCR, and the TCRdb table lists in-frame clones only, not all of them. The sample consists of about 85,000 clones, 80% to 95% of them appearing once. Concerning this clone itself: The antigen is undetermined.

Germline lookup yields CDR1 MNHEY and CDR2 SMNVEV (reference sequence). With 1 base removed from V and 5 bases from J, the gap between germline ends came to 15 bases. The CDR3 covers 15 residues. V and J are TRBV27 and TRBJ2-7; weak D call: TRBD1 (6 bases). The TCR sequence derives from a human donor who was the organ donor for an intestinal transplant. The sequences come from unstimulated CD8+ T cells sorted from spleen or lymph node cells, collected before transplant. CDR3 protein: CASSLFGRDNDEQYF. The CDR3 DNA is TGTGCCAGCAGTTTATTTGGCAGGGACAACGACGAGCAGTACTTC.